This T cell receptor beta chain appears in the sequencing data of a study of shared clonotypes between healthy human individuals. The repertoire was sequenced with immunoSEQ multiplex PCR; TCRdb's copy has only in-frame clones and lacks some. The sample includes 2,500,000 or so clones, under 95% of them seen just once. This clonotype originated in a man in his late teens or twenties in good health. Some clones in this sample may be carry-over from other donors' samples. Sample: naive CD4+ T cells from PBMCs. Indicated subset: CD45RA+ positively selected.

CDR3 DNA: TGTGCCAGCAGACGCATAATGACAGGGACCGGGACTAGATCTGACAATGAGCAGTTCTTC. Translated: CASRRIMTGTGTRSDNEQFF. The chain uses TRBV28 and TRBJ2-1, with D possibly TRBD2 on 8 matching bases. This CDR3 comprises 20 residues. The V end was cut by 6 bases, the J end by 5 bases, with 32 bases between. Looked up from germline, CDR1 is MDHEN and CDR2 is SYDVKM.